The 5 T cell receptor beta chains listed next were all sequenced from one sample in a study of blood T cell repertoires in COVID-19. Using immunoSEQ multiplex PCR, the repertoire was profiled, and TCRdb retains in-frame clones only, with some absent. Here the sample spans 250,000 to 400,000 clones, more than 70% being singletons. Sequenced material: peripheral blood. The receptors shown here come from a woman aged 25 to 39 with COVID-19, enrolled during active disease.

This chain connects TRBV7-9 to TRBJ2-1, with 8 positions matching TRBD2. V lost 1 base to trimming and J lost 4 bases; unmatched junction nucleotides: 9. CDR1 is SEHNR and CDR2 is FQNEAQ in the germline V gene (reference sequence). The CDR3 extends over 17 amino acids. DNA of the CDR3: TGTGCCAGCAGCTTAGGGATCCCCGGGACTAGTTACAATGAGCAGTTCTTC. Its translation: CASSLGIPGTSYNEQFF.

J is TRBJ1-2 and V is TRBV7-2, with 8 bases matching TRBD1. This CDR3 comprises 13 residues. Unmatched junction bases numbered 5, after V lost 4 bases and J lost 7 bases. Germline-derived CDR1 and CDR2 are SGHTA and FQGNSA. Here the CDR3 reads CASSSFTGGGYTF. As DNA, the CDR3 is TGTGCCAGCAGCTCATTCACAGGGGGTGGCTACACCTTC.

This chain uses TRBV3-1 (or the pseudogene TRBV3-2) with TRBJ2-5; possible D gene TRBD2, 6 bases. This CDR3 has 14 amino acids. The V gene lost 8 bases and the J gene lost 4 bases, with 17 bases spanning the gap. The germline gives CDR1 LGHDT, CDR2 YNNKEL (reference sequence). As DNA, the CDR3 is TGTGCCAGCGCGCCCGATAGCGGCCCAGAGACCCAGTACTTC. Translating it yields CASAPDSGPETQYF.

The rearrangement links TRBV15 to TRBJ2-1, with D unclear. This CDR3 spans 13 amino acids. Germline V lookup: CDR1 LNHNV, CDR2 YYDKDF (reference sequence). V lost 8 bases and J 3 bases, leaving 11 bases between the germline ends. The CDR3 region is CATAMAVYNEQFF. The CDR3 DNA reads TGTGCCACCGCCATGGCAGTCTACAATGAGCAGTTCTTC.

V usage is TRBV4-1 and J usage is TRBJ2-3; a weak D match, TRBD2 (5 bases). This CDR3 is 16 amino acids long. Germline CDR1 MGHRA, CDR2 YSYEKL. V was clipped by 0 bases and J by 7 bases, with 17 bases between them. The CDR3 nucleotides are TGCGCCAGCAGCCAAGAACAGCGGCCCAACCCGAATACGCAGTATTTT. Translating gives CASSQEQRPNPNTQYF.